A few counts support the clone carrying this T cell receptor beta chain. Its antigen is not identified. Compared with germline, one end of the junction differs, possibly owing to a read error. The CDR3 loop spans 12 amino acids. Germline values: CDR1 WSHSY, CDR2 SAAADI. This specimen belongs to a study of CD8 T cells in ankylosing spondylitis. Findings and caveats of the study: The clones that were linked to disease were reported to be significantly enriched in matched synovial fluid samples from ankylosing spondylitis patients. Blood from ankylosing spondylitis patients appeared to carry a characteristic roughly 8-variant TCR beta motif. Disease-linked clones bore a CD8+ phenotype, appearing relatively rarely in peripheral blood. Some motif variants had been reported before (in reactive arthritis synovial fluid and blood).

One entry per CDR3 protein results from TCRdb running MiXCR on the 5' RACE reads. The sample includes some 200,000 distinct CDR3 sequences, 10% to 15% seen only once; the top ten take approximately 15%. The clonotype comes from a male donor with ankylosing spondylitis or in good health (not recorded which). The genes are TRBV10-2 and TRBJ2-7, with D possibly matching TRBD2 (6 bases). Sequenced material: blood, either unsorted or a sorted T cell fraction (not recorded which). For the CDR3, the DNA is TGTGCCAGCAGTGAAGGAGGGGACGAGCAGTACTTC. It yields the protein CASSEGGDEQYF.